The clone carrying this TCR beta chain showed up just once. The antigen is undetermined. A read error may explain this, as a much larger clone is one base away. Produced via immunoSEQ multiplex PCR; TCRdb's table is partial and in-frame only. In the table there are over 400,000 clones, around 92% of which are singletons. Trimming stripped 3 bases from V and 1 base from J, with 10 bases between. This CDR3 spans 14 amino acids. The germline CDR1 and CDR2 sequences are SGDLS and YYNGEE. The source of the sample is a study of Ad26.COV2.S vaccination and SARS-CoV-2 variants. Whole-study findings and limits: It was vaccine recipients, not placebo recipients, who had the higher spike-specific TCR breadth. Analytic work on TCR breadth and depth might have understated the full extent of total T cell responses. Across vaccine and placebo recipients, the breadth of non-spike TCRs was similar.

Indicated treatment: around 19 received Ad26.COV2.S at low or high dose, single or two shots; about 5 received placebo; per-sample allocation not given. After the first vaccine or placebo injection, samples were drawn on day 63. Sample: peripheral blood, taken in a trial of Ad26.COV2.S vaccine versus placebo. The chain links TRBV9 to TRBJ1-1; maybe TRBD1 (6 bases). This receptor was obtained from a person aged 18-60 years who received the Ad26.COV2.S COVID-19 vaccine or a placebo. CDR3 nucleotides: TGTGCCAGCAGCGCCAAGACAGGGAACACTGAAGCTTTCTTT. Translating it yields CASSAKTGNTEAFF.